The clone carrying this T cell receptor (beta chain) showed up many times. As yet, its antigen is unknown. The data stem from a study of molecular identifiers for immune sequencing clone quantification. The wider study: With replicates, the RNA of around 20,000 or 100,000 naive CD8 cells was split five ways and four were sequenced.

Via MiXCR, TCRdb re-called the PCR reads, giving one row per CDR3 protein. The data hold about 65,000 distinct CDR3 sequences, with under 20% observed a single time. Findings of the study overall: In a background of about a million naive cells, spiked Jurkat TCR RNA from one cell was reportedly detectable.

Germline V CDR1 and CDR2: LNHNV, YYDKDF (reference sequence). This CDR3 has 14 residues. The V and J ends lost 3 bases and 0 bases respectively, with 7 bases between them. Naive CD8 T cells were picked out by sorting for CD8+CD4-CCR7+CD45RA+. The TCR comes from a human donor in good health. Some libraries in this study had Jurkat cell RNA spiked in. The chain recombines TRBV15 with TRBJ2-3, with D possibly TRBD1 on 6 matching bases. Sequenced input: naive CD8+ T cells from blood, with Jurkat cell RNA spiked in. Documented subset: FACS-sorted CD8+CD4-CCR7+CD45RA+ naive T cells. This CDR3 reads CATSRTGSTDTQYF. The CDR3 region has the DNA TGTGCCACCAGCAGGACAGGAAGCACAGATACGCAGTATTTT.